This TCR beta chain was observed in a study of control samples from healthy donors and cancer patients. Data came from immunoSEQ multiplex PCR; TCRdb stores just in-frame clones and leaves some out. In the table there are 150,000 to 200,000 clones, around nine tenths of which are singletons. V lost 6 bases, J lost 3 bases, and 9 bases lay in between. In germline, CDR1 is MDHEN, CDR2 SYDVKM. The CDR3 runs 12 residues. The chain is built from TRBV28 and TRBJ2-7; perhaps TRBD2 as D (5 bases). The TCR sequence derives from a man aged 18 to 30 in good health. Sequenced input: blood. The CDR3 DNA reads as TGTGCCAGCAGGTTCGGAGGCTACGAGCAGTACTTC. Translating it yields CASRFGGYEQYF.